The clone carrying this T cell receptor beta chain was counted only a few times. The data are from a study of patients and donors after allogeneic stem cell transplantation. Germline V gene data show CDR1 as MNHEY and CDR2 as SMNVEV (reference sequence). V was shortened by 7 bases and J by 4 bases, with 11 bases between the two germline ends. The CDR3 covers 13 residues. TCRdb re-called the RT-PCR reads through MiXCR, storing one row per CDR3 protein. The sample has about a million distinct CDR3 sequences, under 20% seen once. This chain uses TRBV27 with TRBJ2-1; perhaps TRBD1 as D (5 bases). Sequencing input: blood, either unsorted or a sorted T cell fraction (not recorded which). This clonotype was sampled from a human donor who was either an allogeneic HSCT recipient or a stem cell or donor lymphocyte infusion donor (not recorded which). It is not recorded whose cells these are; they may come from a transplant donor. CDR3 DNA sequence: TGTGCCAGCAAGGCAGGGCAATACAATGAGCAGTTCTTC. Protein sequence: CASKAGQYNEQFF.